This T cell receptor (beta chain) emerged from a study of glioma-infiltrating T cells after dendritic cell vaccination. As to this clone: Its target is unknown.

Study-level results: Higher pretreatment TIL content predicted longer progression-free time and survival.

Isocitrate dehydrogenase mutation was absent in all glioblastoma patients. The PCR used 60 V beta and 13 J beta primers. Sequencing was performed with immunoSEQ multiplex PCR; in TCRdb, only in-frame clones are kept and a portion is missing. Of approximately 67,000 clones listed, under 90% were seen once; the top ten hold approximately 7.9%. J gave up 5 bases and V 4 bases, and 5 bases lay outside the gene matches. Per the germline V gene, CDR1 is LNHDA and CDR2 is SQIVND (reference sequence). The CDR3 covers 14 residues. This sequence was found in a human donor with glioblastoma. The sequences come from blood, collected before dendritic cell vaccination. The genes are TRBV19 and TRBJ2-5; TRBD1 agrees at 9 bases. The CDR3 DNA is TGTGCCAGTAGTAACCTTGGACAGGGGGAGACCCAGTACTTC. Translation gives CASSNLGQGETQYF.